The TCR beta chain described here comes from a study of blood T cell repertoires in COVID-19. Study overall: PBMCs, B-cell-depleted T cells, or T cells provided the cDNA or gDNA that made up the material.

Germline V CDR1 and CDR2: SGHRS, YFSETQ. This CDR3 comprises 16 residues. V was pared by 4 bases and J by 9 bases, with 12 bases of the junction left unmatched. Sequencing used immunoSEQ multiplex PCR; TCRdb keeps in-frame clones, though not all of them. Found here are under 200,000 clones, roughly 82% of them singletons; the top ten hold approximately 4.7%. This receptor was identified in a woman aged 55-70 years with acute COVID-19. The genes are TRBV5-1 and TRBJ2-1; 11 bases line up with TRBD2. Sequenced material: PBMCs or T cells enriched from blood (not recorded which). In DNA, the CDR3 is TGCGCCAGCAGCCGAGTGTCTAGCGGGGGGCGGGTTGAGCAGTTCTTC. Translation gives CASSRVSSGGRVEQFF.